These 9 T cell receptor beta chains share one sample of origin, sequenced in a study of T cell clusters in autoimmune cytopenias. About 37,500 genome equivalents of blood DNA were amplified for TRB. TRB rearrangements were amplified by touch-down multiplex PCR with mixed TRB-A/B primers. TCRdb re-analyzed the multiplex PCR reads; it lists each CDR3 protein once, without DNA. Its table lists 4,000 or so distinct CDR3 sequences. The sample taken for sequencing was peripheral blood. Every receptor here comes from a human donor with an autoimmune cytopenia or autoimmune hepatitis (not recorded which).

Considering frequency, this clonotype is medium-sized. This chain links TRBV19 with TRBJ2-1; TCRdb picks TRBD1, but there is no DNA to check that call. CDR3 length: 14 residues. CDR1 LNHDA and CDR2 SQIVND come from the germline V gene (reference sequence). The CDR3 is CASDGGYSYNEQFF.

This clonotype counts as medium-sized by frequency. This chain uses TRBV12-3 or TRBV12-4 with TRBJ2-3. The CDR3 spans 14 residues. CDR3 protein: CASTWRSNTDTQYF.

Its frequency marks this clonotype as medium-sized (0.01 to 0.1%). The chain couples TRBV28 to TRBJ2-5. Germline V gene sequence: CDR1 MDHEN, CDR2 SYDVKM. The CDR3 runs to 14 residues. CDR3 sequence: CASSFLGNQETQYF.

By frequency, this clonotype is medium-sized (0.01 to 0.1%). The chain joins TRBV6-6 to TRBJ2-1; the D gene TCRdb calls, TRBD2, cannot be checked with no DNA. CDR1 MNHNY and CDR2 SVGAGI come from the germline V gene (reference sequence). The CDR3 consists of 14 residues. This CDR3 is CASSYLAGHSEQFF.

The chain couples TRBV20-1 to TRBJ2-6; TCRdb indicates TRBD1, and absent DNA this call remains unverified. This CDR3 contains 17 residues. From germline, CDR1 is DFQATT and CDR2 SNEGSKA (reference sequence). The CDR3 spells CSARKDSRSSGANVLTF.

The chain uses TRBV7-6 and TRBJ2-7; the TCRdb D gene call, TRBD2, has no DNA to confirm it. The CDR3 totals 17 residues. CDR1 SGHVS and CDR2 FNYEAQ come from the germline V gene. The CDR3 sequence: CASSLGDGLAGAYEQYF.

This rearrangement joins TRBV5-1 to TRBJ2-2; the TCRdb D gene call, TRBD1, has no DNA to confirm it. The CDR3 contains 16 residues. Germline V lookup: CDR1 SGHRS, CDR2 YFSETQ. The CDR3 protein is CASRLSYRGGTGELFF.

Considering frequency, this clonotype is medium-sized. This sequence joins TRBV19 and TRBJ2-3. Germline lookup yields CDR1 LNHDA and CDR2 SQIVND (reference sequence). The CDR3 runs to 14 residues. CDR3 sequence reads: CASSMRQLGDTQYF.

In terms of frequency, this clonotype is medium-sized. The chain is built from TRBV11-1 and TRBJ2-7; no DNA is available, so the TRBD2 call from TCRdb remains unchecked. Per the germline V gene, CDR1 is SGHAT and CDR2 is FQDESV (reference sequence). The CDR3 spans 17 residues. The CDR3 sequence is CASSLEVGDPDKYEQYF.